These 26 T cell receptor beta chains were all obtained from the same sample, sequenced in a study of T cell responses to AZD1222 COVID-19 vaccine. The assay was immunoSEQ multiplex PCR, and TCRdb's table has in-frame clones only and misses some. Of about 130,000 clones listed, approximately 92% were seen once; the top ten hold roughly 7%. Sequenced material: peripheral blood, taken 28 days after the second AZD1222 dose. The receptors here all came from an adult who received the AZD1222 COVID-19 vaccine.

V gene TRBV3-1 (or the pseudogene TRBV3-2) combines with J gene TRBJ1-4, with D unclear. The CDR3 has 12 amino acids. The germline V and J ends were trimmed by 0 bases and 8 bases, with 4 bases remaining between them. CDR1 and CDR2 (germline): LGHDT, YNNKEL (reference sequence). The DNA for the CDR3 is TGTGCCAGCAGCCAAGAAAGGGAAAAACTGTTTTTT. Protein sequence: CASSQEREKLFF.

The chain links TRBV7-9 to TRBJ2-6; the match to TRBD2 covers 9 bases. The V gene end was trimmed by 8 bases and the J gene end by 0 bases; junction bases not matched to a gene: 14. The CDR3 loop spans 19 amino acids. Germline V gene data show CDR1 as SEHNR and CDR2 as FQNEAQ (reference sequence). CDR3 in amino acids: CASLGLAGSTLSGANVLTF. For the CDR3, the DNA is TGTGCCAGCCTGGGACTAGCCGGAAGCACTCTCTCTGGGGCCAACGTCCTGACTTTC.

The chain combines TRBV7-3 with TRBJ2-1; D call uncertain. Trimming took off 4 bases at V and 8 bases at J, with 9 bases between the two ends. This CDR3 has 12 amino acids. Germline CDR1 and CDR2: SGHTA and FQGTGA. The DNA for the CDR3 is TGTGCCAGCAGCTCTATGTCCGATGAGCAGTTCTTC. This codes for CASSSMSDEQFF.

The V and J genes are TRBV6-2 or TRBV6-3 and TRBJ1-2, with a possible D match to TRBD1 (6 bases). The CDR3 is 17 residues long. Germline values: CDR1 MNHEY, CDR2 SVGEGT. Trimming left V 0 bases short and J 1 base short, with 15 bases between. CDR3 loop: CASSYSTRGRLNYGYTF. The DNA of the CDR3 is TGTGCCAGCAGTTACTCGACCAGGGGCCGCCTTAACTATGGCTACACCTTC.

This clone was counted only a few times. CDR3 DNA sequence: TGTGCCAGCAGCGCCGGGAGTGACACCGGGGAGCTGTTTTTT. Residues: CASSAGSDTGELFF. V and J are TRBV6-2 or TRBV6-3 and TRBJ2-2, with D possibly matching TRBD2 (6 bases). The CDR3 totals 14 residues. V lost 6 bases to trimming and J lost 3 bases, with 11 bases between them. Germline CDR1 reads MNHEY; CDR2 reads SVGEGT.

The V call is TRBV30, the J call TRBJ1-6; D unclear. The CDR3 covers 13 residues. The germline V gene has CDR1 GTSNPN and CDR2 SVGIG (reference sequence). V was pared by 4 bases and J by 7 bases, with 11 bases between. In DNA form, the CDR3 reads TGTGCCTGGACGGCAGGTGCCAATTCACCCCTCCACTTT. Amino acid sequence: CAWTAGANSPLHF.

The chain couples TRBV5-1 to TRBJ2-6; D uncertain. The V gene's germline CDR1 is SGHRS and CDR2 YFSETQ. The V end was cut by 0 bases, the J end by 4 bases, with 8 bases between. CDR3 length equals 15 residues. CDR3 nucleotide sequence: TGCGCCAGCAGCTTGGGGGATACCGGGGCCAACGTCCTGACTTTC. Translation gives CASSLGDTGANVLTF.

V gene TRBV7-9 combines with J gene TRBJ1-1; D is undetermined. Trimming removed 1 base from V and 10 bases from J, with 19 bases in between. The germline gives CDR1 SEHNR, CDR2 FQNEAQ (reference sequence). The CDR3 is made up of 15 amino acids. Here the CDR3 DNA reads TGTGCCAGCAGCTTAGTATACAGTAAGTCGGAGAGAGCTTTCTTT. Protein product: CASSLVYSKSERAFF.

The DNA for the CDR3 is TGTGCCAGCAGTTCTCAAAACACCGGTGAAGCTTTCTTT. This gives the protein CASSSQNTGEAFF. The gene calls are TRBV28 and TRBJ1-1; no firm D call. V dropped 4 bases and J dropped 7 bases, with 13 bases sitting between them. This CDR3 has 13 residues. Per the germline V gene, CDR1 is MDHEN and CDR2 is SYDVKM.

The rearrangement uses TRBV27 and TRBJ2-2, with D possibly matching TRBD1 (5 bases). The germline V and J ends were trimmed by 6 bases and 3 bases, with 11 bases remaining between them. Germline V CDR1 and CDR2: MNHEY, SMNVEV (reference sequence). CDR3 length: 14 amino acids. CDR3 DNA sequence: TGTGCCAGCAGCGGTGGGGCGCACACCGGGGAGCTGTTTTTT. As protein: CASSGGAHTGELFF.

CDR3 region: CASSFSGTLNEQFF. CDR3 DNA sequence: TGTGCCAGCAGCTTTTCCGGGACCCTCAATGAGCAGTTCTTC. The chain uses TRBV5-5 and TRBJ2-1; D possibly uses TRBD1 or TRBD2 (5 bases each). The CDR3 has 14 residues. The germline V gene has CDR1 SGHKS and CDR2 YYEKEE (reference sequence). Trimming pared 2 bases from V and 6 bases from J, leaving 12 bases between.

The V call is TRBV28, the J call TRBJ2-7; 8 positions match TRBD1. Germline-derived CDR1 and CDR2 are MDHEN and SYDVKM. This CDR3 has 14 amino acids. V gave up 7 bases and J gave up 6 bases; unmatched junction bases: 11. The DNA for the CDR3 is TGTGCCAGCATTAGAGGACAGGGAATAGGCGAGCAGTACTTC. Its translation: CASIRGQGIGEQYF.

This clone appeared a few times. The chain couples TRBV3-1 (or the pseudogene TRBV3-2) to TRBJ1-2; 9 bases map to TRBD1. Germline V gives CDR1 LGHDT, CDR2 YNNKEL (reference sequence). The ends lost 4 bases at V and 5 bases at J; junction bases unmatched: 14. The CDR3 is 17 amino acids. CDR3 coding DNA: TGTGCCAGCAGCCTCTCCCACCTCAGACAGGGGGGGTATGGCTACACCTTC. It translates to CASSLSHLRQGGYGYTF.

The rearrangement links TRBV6-1 to TRBJ2-3; 8 positions agree with TRBD2. CDR3 length equals 17 residues. Germline CDR1 reads MNHNS; CDR2 reads SASEGT. The junction had 5 bases not matched to a gene; V was cut back by 0 bases and J by 0 bases. The DNA for the CDR3 is TGTGCCAGCAGTGAAGCGGAGCGGGGGACTAGCACAGATACGCAGTATTTT. Its protein product is CASSEAERGTSTDTQYF.

Only one count was recorded for this clone. Distinct nucleotide sequences in the sample also encode this CDR3. The chain has TRBV25-1 and TRBJ2-1; 10 bases match TRBD1. The CDR3 has 17 amino acids. Trimming removed 1 base from V and 8 bases from J; junction bases left unmatched: 11. CDR1 and CDR2 (germline): MGHDK, SYGVNS. This chain's CDR3 is CASSESSRQGALYEQFF. CDR3 DNA: TGTGCCAGCAGTGAATCCTCAAGACAGGGGGCATTGTATGAGCAGTTCTTC. Variable domain in full (rest from reference TRBV25-1 and TRBJ2-1): EADIYQTPRYLVIGTGKKITLECSQTMGHDKMYWYQQDPGMELHLIHYSYGVNSTEKGDLSSESTVSRIRTEHFPLTLESARPSHTSQYLCASSESSRQGALYEQFFGPGTRLTVL.

The chain combines TRBV18 with TRBJ2-2, with 9 bases matching TRBD1. V trimming: 4 bases; J trimming: 6 bases; junction bases outside the gene matches: 9. Germline V CDR1 and CDR2: KGHSH, LQKENI. This CDR3 is 16 amino acids long. In DNA, the CDR3 is TGTGCCAGCTCACAGGCGGGGACAGGGATCGCCGGGGAGCTGTTTTTT. Translated: CASSQAGTGIAGELFF.

The chain recombines TRBV5-1 with TRBJ1-1, with 8 bases that match TRBD1. This CDR3 has 15 residues. V lost 3 bases, J lost 5 bases, and 9 bases stayed unmatched. Germline CDR1 reads SGHRS; CDR2 reads YFSETQ. Here the CDR3 DNA reads TGCGCCAGCAGCTCCTTAGGACAGGGAAGTACTGAAGCTTTCTTT. Its translation is CASSSLGQGSTEAFF.

The rearrangement links TRBV6-5 to TRBJ1-5, with TRBD1 identical over 7 bases. Germline CDR1 and CDR2: MNHEY and SVGAGI. V shed 6 bases, J shed 3 bases, and the junction held 5 bases outside the gene matches. The CDR3 runs to 14 residues. The CDR3 DNA is TGTGCCAGCAGCCCAGGGGGGGACAATCAGCCCCAGCATTTT. Protein sequence: CASSPGGDNQPQHF.

The rearrangement links TRBV30 to TRBJ1-2; D not certain. In germline, CDR1 is GTSNPN, CDR2 SVGIG (reference sequence). This CDR3 has 13 amino acids. Trimming took off 0 bases at V and 6 bases at J, with 11 bases between the two ends. The CDR3 region is CAWSVGRANGYTF. In DNA, the CDR3 is TGTGCCTGGAGTGTAGGCCGGGCCAATGGCTACACCTTC.

V and J are TRBV28 and TRBJ1-5; D gene unclear. CDR1 MDHEN and CDR2 SYDVKM come from the germline V gene. CDR3 size: 15 residues. Trimming removed 4 bases from V and 2 bases from J, with 12 bases in between. The CDR3 DNA reads as TGTGCCAGCAGTTATGGGGATGGGGGCAATCAGCCCCAGCATTTT. Residues: CASSYGDGGNQPQHF.

This chain uses TRBV28 with TRBJ1-3; D is unclear. Germline CDR1 and CDR2: MDHEN and SYDVKM. Trimming left V 3 bases short and J 2 bases short, with 8 bases between. This CDR3 contains 14 residues. The CDR3 DNA follows: TGTGCCAGCAGTTTGACCGGGACTGGAAACACCATATATTTT. Translation gives CASSLTGTGNTIYF.

The chain joins TRBV10-3 to TRBJ1-2; D gene unclear. Per the germline V gene, CDR1 is ENHRY and CDR2 is SYGVKD. The length of the CDR3 is 15 residues. Trimming removed 2 bases at V and 0 bases at J, with 10 bases between. This chain's CDR3 is CAISEAITTNYGYTF. DNA for the CDR3: TGTGCCATCAGTGAGGCGATAACAACTAACTATGGCTACACCTTC.

The genes are TRBV18 and TRBJ1-1; TRBD1 agrees at 7 bases. This CDR3 has 15 amino acids. The V and J ends lost 5 bases and 4 bases, in that order; junction bases with no gene match: 10. Germline lookup yields CDR1 KGHSH and CDR2 LQKENI. In DNA form, the CDR3 reads TGTGCCAGCTCAGAATATCCCGACAGGGTCACTGAAGCTTTCTTT. Encoded protein: CASSEYPDRVTEAFF.

This chain connects TRBV6-1 to TRBJ1-4, with D unresolved. The CDR3 extends over 14 amino acids. Germline V CDR1 and CDR2: MNHNS, SASEGT. The germline V and J ends were trimmed by 2 bases and 8 bases, with 12 bases remaining between them. The CDR3 DNA reads TGTGCCAGCAGTGAATTTGGGTTCGGGGAAAAACTGTTTTTT. It codes for CASSEFGFGEKLFF.

The chain employs TRBV4-1 and TRBJ2-2; 9 nucleotides line up with TRBD2. The CDR3 is 18 residues long. Germline loops: CDR1 MGHRA, CDR2 YSYEKL. With V trimmed by 4 bases and J by 5 bases, 14 bases remained unmatched. The DNA for the CDR3 is TGCGCCAGCAGCCTGTCGGGGGCGGGGGGGCCCCGGACCGGGGAGCTGTTTTTT. This gives the protein CASSLSGAGGPRTGELFF.

The chain employs TRBV28 and TRBJ1-1; unclear D gene. The CDR3 is 12 residues long. Germline V lookup: CDR1 MDHEN, CDR2 SYDVKM. Between the trimmed V and J ends, which lost 3 bases and 5 bases, there was a span of 7 bases. DNA for the CDR3: TGTGCCAGCAGTTTCCCCGGGACTGAAGCTTTCTTT. Its translation: CASSFPGTEAFF. Full variable domain (outside the CDR3, taken from reference TRBV28 and TRBJ1-1): DVKVTQSSRYLVKRTGEKVFLECVQDMDHENMFWYRQDPGLGLRLIYFSYDVKMKEKGDIPEGYSVSREKKERFSLILESASTNQTSMYLCASSFPGTEAFFGQGTRLTVV.